A single sample is the source of the 29 T cell receptor beta chains below, sequenced in a study of post-analysis software for immune sequencing data. Broader study findings: Five or six TRBV segments were significantly more frequent in patients than in controls. TRBV5-6, TRBV5-1 and TRBV20-1 were among these segments.

Researchers reported that TCR beta cDNA libraries carried unique molecular identifiers. TCRdb fed the PCR reads into MiXCR, producing one record per CDR3 protein. Of some 890,000 distinct CDR3 sequences in the sample, roughly 58% were seen once. These TCRs are of unknown antigen specificity. What was sequenced was blood. The origin of the receptors is a girl aged 5-17 years with multiple sclerosis.

The chain combines TRBV6-5 with TRBJ1-1, with D possibly matching TRBD1 (5 bases). Germline loops: CDR1 MNHEY, CDR2 SVGAGI. Deletions cut 6 bases from V and 4 bases from J, with 12 bases between. This CDR3 has 13 residues. CDR3 protein: CASSLPGSTEAFF. CDR3 coding DNA: TGTGCCAGCAGCCTTCCAGGGAGCACTGAAGCTTTCTTT.

This clonotype was observed at least ten times. This chain connects TRBV29-1 to TRBJ2-7; no clear D. The V end lost 6 bases, the J end lost 3 bases, and 12 bases lay between the germline ends. Per germline, CDR1 SQVTM and CDR2 ANQGSEA. The CDR3 covers 12 residues. This CDR3 reads CSVSRANYEQYF. CDR3 nucleotide sequence: TGCAGCGTCTCTCGCGCCAACTACGAGCAGTACTTC.

The sample holds many counts of this clonotype. The gene calls are TRBV20-1 and TRBJ2-1; D might be TRBD2 (5 bases). Trimming removed 0 bases from V and 0 bases from J, with 9 bases in between. This CDR3 region has 15 residues. From germline, CDR1 is DFQATT and CDR2 SNEGSKA (reference sequence). For the CDR3, the DNA is TGCAGTGCTAGAGAAATAAGCGGCTCCTACAATGAGCAGTTCTTC. It codes for CSAREISGSYNEQFF.

The chain has TRBV5-1 and TRBJ2-7; D is unresolved. CDR3 length: 12 residues. Trimming took off 0 bases at V and 5 bases at J, with 6 bases between the two ends. Germline V gene lookup returns CDR1 SGHRS and CDR2 YFSETQ. CDR3 sequence reads: CASSLEPNEQYF. In nucleotides, the CDR3 is TGCGCCAGCAGCTTGGAGCCCAACGAGCAGTACTTC. Supplemented by reference TRBV5-1 and TRBJ2-7, the full variable domain reads KAGVTQTPRYLIKTRGQQVTLSCSPISGHRSVSWYQQTPGQGLQFLFEYFSETQRNKGNFPGRFSGRQFSNSRSEMNVSTLELGDSALYLCASSLEPNEQYFGPGTRLTVT.

The gene calls are TRBV29-1 and TRBJ2-1; TRBD1 matches 9 bases. Per the germline V gene, CDR1 is SQVTM and CDR2 is ANQGSEA. This CDR3 is 17 amino acids long. V lost 5 bases, J lost 5 bases, and 16 bases stayed unmatched. DNA for the CDR3: TGCAGCGTTCCACAGGGGGCTCAAAATTGGGGAAACAATGAGCAGTTCTTC. As protein: CSVPQGAQNWGNNEQFF.

This clonotype was recorded once. V is TRBV5-1 and J is TRBJ2-3; D is unclear. Per the germline V gene, CDR1 is SGHRS and CDR2 is YFSETQ. V lost 2 bases to trimming and J lost 3 bases, with 16 bases between them. This CDR3 contains 16 residues. The CDR3 sequence: CASSFLLLGTTDTQYF. As DNA, the CDR3 is TGCGCCAGCAGCTTCTTGCTATTGGGCACGACAGATACGCAGTATTTT. Together with reference TRBV5-1 and TRBJ2-3, the CDR3 gives the full variable domain: KAGVTQTPRYLIKTRGQQVTLSCSPISGHRSVSWYQQTPGQGLQFLFEYFSETQRNKGNFPGRFSGRQFSNSRSEMNVSTLELGDSALYLCASSFLLLGTTDTQYFGPGTRLTVL.

The J gene is TRBJ2-1, the V gene TRBV7-9; 8 bases align to TRBD2. Germline CDR1 is SEHNR and CDR2 is FQNEAQ (reference sequence). CDR3 length equals 17 residues. The ends lost 1 base at V and 6 bases at J; junction bases unmatched: 11. The CDR3 is CASSLDLSGRDGNEQFF. The CDR3, as DNA: TGTGCCAGCAGCTTAGATTTAAGCGGGAGAGACGGCAATGAGCAGTTCTTC.

J is TRBJ1-2 and V is TRBV7-2, with D unresolved. The germline CDR1 and CDR2 sequences are SGHTA and FQGNSA. This CDR3 has 14 residues. V gave up 1 base and J gave up 5 bases, with 11 bases separating them. CDR3: CASSLGLFGYGYTF. The DNA of the CDR3 is TGTGCCAGCAGCTTAGGGCTCTTCGGTTATGGCTACACCTTC.

Worth noting for this clonotype: Relative to the germline gene, one junction end is altered; a read error may explain this. The chain combines TRBV5-1 with TRBJ1-1, with TRBD1 identical over 7 bases. Germline CDR1 is SGHRS and CDR2 is YFSETQ. The CDR3 length is 18 residues. The chain's CDR3 is CANSDNQPLQGMSTEAFF. CDR3 bases: TGCGCCAACAGCGATAACCAACCATTACAGGGGATGAGCACTGAAGCTTTCTTT. The whole variable domain, remainder taken from reference TRBV5-1 and TRBJ1-1, is KAGVTQTPRYLIKTRGQQVTLSCSPISGHRSVSWYQQTPGQGLQFLFEYFSETQRNKGNFPGRFSGRQFSNSRSEMNVSTLELGDSALYLCANSDNQPLQGMSTEAFFGQGTRLTVV.

The chain recombines TRBV20-1 with TRBJ1-5; D is perhaps TRBD1 (5 bases). CDR1 and CDR2 from the germline V gene are DFQATT and SNEGSKA (reference sequence). The CDR3 totals 13 residues. The V end lost 0 bases, the J end lost 5 bases, and 8 bases lay between the germline ends. The CDR3 DNA follows: TGCAGTGCTAGAGATGAAGGGGATCAGCCCCAGCATTTT. Its protein is CSARDEGDQPQHF.

V and J are TRBV12-3 or TRBV12-4 and TRBJ2-6; TRBD1 is a possible D gene (5 bases). V lost 2 bases and J lost 0, with 14 bases in between. The CDR3 has 18 amino acids. In DNA form, the CDR3 reads TGTGCCAGCAGTTTAAGGCAGGGCTTTCTCTCTGGGGCCAACGTCCTGACTTTC. Protein: CASSLRQGFLSGANVLTF.

This clonotype was counted a few times. This sequence joins TRBV20-1 and TRBJ2-7, with a possible D match to TRBD2 (6 bases). The CDR3 is 14 amino acids. Trimming stripped 7 bases from V and 4 bases from J, with 20 bases between. Germline V gene data show CDR1 as DFQATT and CDR2 as SNEGSKA (reference sequence). CDR3 region: CSVGGLSQPYEQYF. Written as DNA, the CDR3 is TGCAGTGTTGGAGGGTTGTCCCAACCGTACGAGCAGTACTTC.

The chain combines TRBV5-1 with TRBJ2-1; perhaps TRBD2 as D (6 bases). The CDR3 runs to 14 residues. CDR1 is SGHRS and CDR2 is YFSETQ in the germline V gene. Trimming took 4 bases from V and 9 from J, leaving 17 bases between them. The chain's CDR3 is CASSPLEGQTEQFF. CDR3 in DNA: TGCGCCAGCAGCCCCCTGGAGGGCCAGACTGAGCAGTTCTTC.

Only a few counts were recorded for this clonotype. The rearrangement uses TRBV20-1 and TRBJ2-3, with 12 bases lining up with TRBD2. The germline V gene has CDR1 DFQATT and CDR2 SNEGSKA (reference sequence). The CDR3 totals 16 residues. The V segment lost 3 bases and the J segment 2 bases; nucleotides outside the gene matches: 6. CDR3 sequence (DNA): TGCAGTGCTAGTCCCCGGACTAGCGGGATCACAGATACGCAGTATTTT. Translating gives CSASPRTSGITDTQYF.

The V gene is TRBV3-1, the J gene TRBJ2-7; D call uncertain. Germline CDR1 is LGHDT and CDR2 is YNNKEL (reference sequence). The CDR3 is 16 residues long. The ends were cut back, 0 bases at V and 5 bases at J, with 17 bases in the middle. CDR3 loop: CASSQDWDLRSDEQYF. The CDR3 DNA reads as TGTGCCAGCAGCCAAGATTGGGATTTGCGGTCCGACGAGCAGTACTTC.

This chain links TRBV5-1 with TRBJ1-2; 12 bases are a match to TRBD1. V lost 4 bases and J lost 4; bases outside the gene matches: 5. This CDR3 comprises 15 residues. Per the germline V gene, CDR1 is SGHRS and CDR2 is YFSETQ. CDR3 DNA: TGCGCCAGCAGCCTAGGGACAGGGGGCGTCTATGGCTACACCTTC. Protein sequence: CASSLGTGGVYGYTF.

This chain joins TRBV7-2 and TRBJ2-1; the D gene is possibly TRBD1 (7 bases). The V end lost 7 bases, the J end lost 6 bases, and 19 bases lay between the germline ends. This CDR3 spans 15 amino acids. Per the germline V gene, CDR1 is SGHTA and CDR2 is FQGNSA. The CDR3 DNA reads as TGTGCCAGCACCTACCGGGGGTCAGGGGGCAATGAGCAGTTCTTC. Protein sequence: CASTYRGSGGNEQFF.

V usage is TRBV5-6 and J usage is TRBJ2-2; no clear D. With 1 base removed from V and 2 bases from J, the gap between germline ends came to 6 bases. This CDR3 contains 14 residues. Germline V gives CDR1 SGHDT, CDR2 YYEEEE. CDR3 loop: CASSLLSNTGELFF. In DNA form, the CDR3 reads TGTGCCAGCAGCTTGCTGTCAAACACCGGGGAGCTGTTTTTT.

This clonotype was seen more than once but under ten times. The chain combines TRBV12-5 with TRBJ1-2, with 7 bases lining up with TRBD1. CDR1 is LGHNT and CDR2 is FRNRAP in the germline V gene. There are 15 residues in the CDR3. V was clipped by 1 base and J by 2 bases; unmatched bases: 4. CDR3 DNA sequence: TGTGCTAGTGGTTTGGCCGGACAGGCCAACTATGGCTACACCTTC. Translating gives CASGLAGQANYGYTF. Filled out from reference TRBV12-5 and TRBJ1-2, the complete variable domain reads DARVTQTPRHKVTEMGQEVTMRCQPILGHNTVFWYRQTMMQGLELLAYFRNRAPLDDSGMPKDRFSAEMPDATLATLKIQPSEPRDSAVYFCASGLAGQANYGYTFGSGTRLTVV.

This chain uses TRBV5-1 with TRBJ1-1; D uncertain. The CDR3 runs 17 residues. V was cut by 0 bases and J by 1 base, with 16 bases left in between. The germline V gene has CDR1 SGHRS and CDR2 YFSETQ. This CDR3 is CASSLAAEGFPNTEAFF. The CDR3, as DNA: TGCGCCAGCAGCTTGGCCGCAGAGGGCTTCCCGAACACTGAAGCTTTCTTT.

This clonotype has just a few counts. V usage is TRBV20-1 and J usage is TRBJ2-3, with unresolved D. V was cut by 3 bases and J by 1 base, with 14 bases left in between. The CDR3 is 15 residues long. Germline V lookup: CDR1 DFQATT, CDR2 SNEGSKA (reference sequence). CDR3 sequence reads: CSASVAPDRTDTQYF. CDR3 bases: TGCAGTGCTAGTGTGGCCCCCGACCGCACAGATACGCAGTATTTT.

The rearrangement uses TRBV2 and TRBJ2-5; TRBD1 or TRBD2 may be the D gene (6 bases each). The J call is uncertain, as TRBJ2-7 better fits the DNA end. CDR3 size: 16 residues. Germline CDR1 reads SNHLY; CDR2 reads FYNNEI. CDR3 protein: CASSEWGTGASYEQYF. In DNA form, the CDR3 reads TGTGCCAGCAGTGAATGGGGAACGGGGGCGAGCTACGAGCAGTACTTC.

This clonotype appeared many times. The rearrangement uses TRBV12-3 or TRBV12-4 and TRBJ2-7; D is possibly TRBD1 (6 bases). Deletions cut 6 bases from V and 3 bases from J, with 15 bases between. The CDR3 covers 14 residues. This CDR3 reads CASSSRDILYEQYF. The CDR3 DNA reads TGTGCCAGCAGCTCCAGGGACATTCTCTACGAGCAGTACTTC.

This clonotype was detected only a few times. V usage is TRBV2 and J usage is TRBJ2-5, with D maybe TRBD2 (6 bases). The end of the DNA is better explained by TRBJ2-7, so the J call may be wrong. Germline loops: CDR1 SNHLY, CDR2 FYNNEI. CDR3 length: 15 residues. The CDR3 bases are TGTGCCAGCAGTAATAAAGGACCCCGGACTAACGAGCAGTACTTC. Translating gives CASSNKGPRTNEQYF.

This clonotype was detected a few times. The chain couples TRBV2 to TRBJ2-5; D is unresolved. Germline loops: CDR1 SNHLY, CDR2 FYNNEI. The length of the CDR3 is 13 residues. V was trimmed by 4 bases and J by 5 bases, leaving 11 bases between them. The CDR3 is CASSGDGMETQYF. The CDR3 bases are TGTGCCAGCAGTGGGGATGGGATGGAGACCCAGTACTTC.

V and J are TRBV6-6 and TRBJ1-4; D may be TRBD1 (5 bases). From germline, CDR1 is MNHNY and CDR2 SVGAGI (reference sequence). V dropped 8 bases and J dropped 2 bases, with 15 bases sitting between them. This CDR3 has 15 amino acids. The CDR3 loop is CASGDQAWTNEKLFF. CDR3 nucleotide sequence: TGTGCCAGCGGGGACCAGGCGTGGACTAATGAAAAACTGTTTTTT.

The CDR3 sequence is CASRSGTGGYNEQFF. CDR3 nucleotide sequence: TGTGCCAGCAGGTCCGGGACAGGGGGATACAATGAGCAGTTCTTC. The chain joins TRBV6-5 to TRBJ2-1, with 11 bases identical to TRBD1. V dropped 6 bases and J dropped 4; count of bases not matched to a gene: 5. The CDR3 extends over 15 amino acids. Germline-derived CDR1 and CDR2 are MNHEY and SVGAGI.

The V gene is TRBV5-1, the J gene TRBJ2-1, with D possibly TRBD2 on 5 matching bases. CDR3 length: 15 residues. Trimming took 4 bases from V and 7 from J, leaving 18 bases between them. Germline V gene lookup returns CDR1 SGHRS and CDR2 YFSETQ. For the CDR3, the DNA is TGCGCCAGCAGCACCGGACGGGAATTCGGGAATGAGCAGTTCTTC. As protein: CASSTGREFGNEQFF.

This rearrangement joins TRBV27 to TRBJ2-7, with TRBD2 matching over 8 bases. The CDR3 runs 15 residues. Per germline, CDR1 MNHEY and CDR2 SMNVEV (reference sequence). Trimming took 6 bases from V and 3 from J; bases not matched to a gene: 10. As DNA, the CDR3 is TGTGCCAGCAGGTATGCGGGAGGCCCCCTCTACGAGCAGTACTTC. Amino acid sequence: CASRYAGGPLYEQYF.